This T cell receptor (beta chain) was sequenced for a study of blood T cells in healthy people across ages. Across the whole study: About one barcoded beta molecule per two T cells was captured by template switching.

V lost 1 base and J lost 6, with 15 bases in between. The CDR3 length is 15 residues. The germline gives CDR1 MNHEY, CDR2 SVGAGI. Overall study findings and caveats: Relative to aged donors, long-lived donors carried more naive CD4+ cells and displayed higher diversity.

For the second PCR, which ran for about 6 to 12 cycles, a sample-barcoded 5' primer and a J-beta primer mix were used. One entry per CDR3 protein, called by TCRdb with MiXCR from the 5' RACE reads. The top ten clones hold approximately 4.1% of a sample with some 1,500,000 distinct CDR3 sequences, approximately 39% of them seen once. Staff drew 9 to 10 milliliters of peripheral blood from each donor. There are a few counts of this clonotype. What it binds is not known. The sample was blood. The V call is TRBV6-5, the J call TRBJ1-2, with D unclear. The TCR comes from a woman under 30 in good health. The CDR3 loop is CASSYYRNLRDGYTF. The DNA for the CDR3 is TGTGCCAGCAGTTACTATCGGAACCTCCGGGATGGCTACACCTTC.